This record looks at one TCR beta chain sequence and its context. Its antigen is unknown. No base qualities exist here, and no much larger clone lies one base off it. The data were taken from a study of identical twins listed by TCRdb under 2016. For context, the study as a whole: To test whether fetal clonotypes persist, the study used deep sequencing on TCR alpha and beta repertoires from monozygotic twins, unrelated adults of various ages, and cord blood. To rule out contamination, replicate twin experiments were performed at different times with different library preparation protocols.

Libraries were constructed by 5' RACE. TCRdb lists the instrument as Illumina HiSeq 2000. A universal primer binding site was introduced by template switching, and a unique molecular identifier was present in the final cDNA, enabling accurate counting of TCR cDNA molecules. Specific primers in the conserved constant-segment region were used to synthesize first-strand cDNA for the TCR alpha and beta chains. To control for contamination, each cDNA library was double barcoded with a SMART-Mk sample barcode plus Illumina barcodes. TruSeq adapter sequences and Illumina sample barcodes were added in two successive PCR steps. TCR alpha and beta cDNA libraries were sequenced on the Illumina HiSeq platform with custom primers. The authors' analysis ran thus. MiGEC processed the raw reads to extract unique molecular identifiers, while MiXCR was used to determine the CDR3 positions. Recombination models were inferred per individual with the repgenHMM and IGoR tools using an EM algorithm. Shared clonotypes were analyzed with the tcR package in R, and sharing was normalized by the product of cloneset sizes. To study raw recombination free of thymic and clonal selection effects, out-of-frame nonproductive sequences were analyzed. The public reads were quality trimmed at Q25 with fastp and then assembled into clones with MiXCR by TCRdb, keeping productive beta chains. Rows matching on CDR3 protein sequence are summarized as one entry with the most common DNA and genes. The V and J calls and clone size are TCRdb's, not the authors'. This sample comprises about 690,000 distinct CDR3 sequences, 20% to 25% of them detected only once. The ten largest clones add up to 4% to 5.5% of the sample.

Every donor in the study was a healthy Caucasian. The twin cohort consisted of three pairs of female monozygotic twins, all aged about 18 to 30 years. RNA for TCR libraries was isolated from peripheral blood mononuclear cells. The germline V gene sets CDR1 to SGHAT and CDR2 to FQNNGV. The CDR3 spans 15 residues, from the cysteine through the phenylalanine. Kept here is only the CDR3 DNA, which spans 45 bases and is read in frame from base 1. Study-wide conclusions, independent of this receptor: In monozygotic twins, out-of-frame TCR alpha sharing was systematically underestimated by recombination models, although the models agreed with sharing between unrelated individuals. Compared with coincidental sharing between unrelated individuals, an excess of low generation-probability sequences was observed among out-of-frame TCR alpha sequences shared between twins. Invariant T cells such as MAIT and iNKT could partly confound zero-insertion analyses, although diverse VJ usage argued against such confounding for most clonotypes. Excess twin sharing in beta out-of-frame sequences was weaker because fewer shared sequences lowered the signal-to-noise ratio. Because the same donors could not be followed over many years, the conclusions depended on cross-sectional statistical analysis. Fewer insertions were carried by abundant cord blood beta clonotypes, a similar but weaker trend appeared in young adult naive repertoires, and no such trend appeared in memory repertoires.

The same data also contributed to another study, on T cells expressing NK-cell markers. The second study's authors report: In sorted CD3+CD56+NKG2C+, CD3+CD56+NKG2C- and CD3+CD56-NKG2C+ T-cell subsets from about eight donors, TCR beta-chain repertoires were profiled. Seven of the eight sequenced donors were HCMV-seropositive and one was HCMV-seronegative. In several experiments an anti-gammadeltaTCR antibody was added to restrict sorting to alphabetaTCR-expressing T cells. For six donors, the dominant CD3+CD56+NKG2C+ clonotypes were among the top 10 CD8+ clonotypes and accounted for about 1.0-7.5% of CD8+ T cells. Those dominant clonotypes were again the most abundant among CD3+CD56-NKG2C+ cells in a few donors, at about 25-60.1%. Whether the expanded NKG2C-expressing T cell clones were specific for HCMV antigens was left unclear. The eight sequenced donors were randomly selected healthy volunteers, three men and five women. A commercial ELISA kit detecting HCMV-specific IgG in serum was used to determine HCMV serostatus. For several donors, bulk peripheral blood T-cell repertoires were also sequenced from unsorted PBMC. Reads were demultiplexed and grouped by UMI with MIGEC, and clonotypes were assembled and quantified with MiTCR. To exclude erroneous sequences, any TCR cDNA sequence not supported by at least two reads was discarded. The tcR package was used for downstream repertoire analysis, with clonotypes matched between fractions based on CDR3 nucleotide sequence plus V segment. VDJmatch was used to annotate antigen specificity against VDJdb, with one amino acid substitution in CDR3 allowed.

Sequencing used PBMCs. The receptor comes from a woman aged 18 to 35 in good health. The chain is assembled from TRBV11-2 and TRBJ2-5, with TRBD2 tentatively as D gene (7 bases match). The DNA reads as follows: TGTGCGGCGGGGGCTGGGAGGACCATACAAGAGACCCAGTACTTC. It codes for CAAGAGRTIQETQYF. Extended through the reference TRBV11-2 and TRBJ2-5 proteins, this CDR3 yields the full variable domain: EAGVAQSPRYKIIEKRQSVAFWCNPISGHATLYWYQQILGQGPKLLIQFQNNGVVDDSQLPKDRFSAERLKGVDSTLKIQPAKLEDSAVYLCAAGAGRTIQETQYFGPGTRLLVL.